These T cell receptor beta chains were read from a single sample in a study of beta chain features in type 1 diabetes. Method: immunoSEQ multiplex PCR; TCRdb's copy keeps in-frame clones and lacks some. The table records around 600,000 clones, under 15% of them present only once. Sequenced sample: naive CD4+ T cells from blood. These TCRs come from a man aged 30 to 45 with type 1 diabetes. The CDR3 runs from the conserved cysteine through the conserved F or W. A D gene is named only where the DNA matches it firmly. Where a row states a size, it is once, few, many or the class of an expanded clone; other rows omit it.

>TRBJ1-1|NA|TRBV29-1|few
TGCAGCGGGGTGGGAGGGCGCACTGAAGCTTTCTTT
CSGVGGRTEAFF
>TRBJ2-3|NA|TRBV6-5|NA
TGTGCCAGCCATGGGACTGCCAATACGCAGTATTTT
CASHGTANTQYF
>TRBJ2-7|TRBD1|TRBV30|NA
TGTGCCTGGAGTGGGACAGGGAACGAGCAGTACTTC
CAWSGTGNEQYF
>TRBJ2-5|TRBD2|TRBV13|NA
TGTGCCAGCAGCTTTAAGGCGGGGGGCCTCCCAGACCAAGAGACCCAGTACTTC
CASSFKAGGLPDQETQYF
>TRBJ2-4|TRBD1|TRBV4-1|NA
TGCGCCAGCAGCCAAGACGGACAGGGGGGAGCCAAAAACATTCAGTACTTC
CASSQDGQGGAKNIQYF
>TRBJ1-6|NA|TRBV5-4|few
TGTGCCAGCAGCTTGGGAAGGGCTCTGGTTAATTCACCCCTCCACTTT
CASSLGRALVNSPLHF
>TRBJ2-7|TRBD1|TRBV19|few
TGTGCCAGCAGAACCGGGACAGGAGCCTACGAGCAGTACTTC
CASRTGTGAYEQYF
>TRBJ2-3|TRBD1|TRBV7-9|few
TGTGCCAGCAGCTTGGGACAGAGCACAGATACGCAGTATTTT
CASSLGQSTDTQYF
>TRBJ1-3|NA|TRBV6-5|few
TGTGCCAGCAGTTACTCCAAGGCCCCGTCTGGAAACACCATATATTTT
CASSYSKAPSGNTIYF
>TRBJ1-1|NA|TRBV6-1|few
TGTGCCAGCAGTGCAGGTCAGAGCCTCATGAACACTGAAGCTTTCTTT
CASSAGQSLMNTEAFF
>TRBJ2-1|NA|TRBV30|NA
TGTGCCTGGAGTTCCGACAGGTCAAATGAGCAGTTCTTC
CAWSSDRSNEQFF
>TRBJ2-5|TRBD2|TRBV7-8|NA
TGTGCCAGCAGCCCGGGACTAGCGCTTGTGTACCAAGAGACCCAGTACTTC
CASSPGLALVYQETQYF
>TRBJ1-5|NA|TRBV19|few
TGTGCCAGTAAAAATATTGGCGGCAATCAGCCCCAGCATTTT
CASKNIGGNQPQHF
>TRBJ1-6|NA|TRBV7-9|few
TGTGCCAGCAGCTTAGAACAGGAGAGATCACCCCTCCACTTT
CASSLEQERSPLHF
>TRBJ2-4|NA|TRBV7-9|NA
TGTGCCAGCAGCTTGTTAGGGGGAAACATTCAGTACTTC
CASSLLGGNIQYF
>TRBJ1-6|TRBD1|TRBV19|NA
TGTGCCAGTAGTCCCGGACAGGGGAATTCACCCCTCCACTTT
CASSPGQGNSPLHF
>TRBJ2-3|TRBD2|TRBV2|few
TGTGCCAGCAGCCCCGGCGGTAGCGGGGGCCGCTACGGCACAGATACGCAGTATTTT
CASSPGGSGGRYGTDTQYF
>TRBJ2-7|TRBD1|TRBV28|few
TGTGCCAGCAGTTCGCCCGGGACAGGGGGCTACGAGCAGTACTTC
CASSSPGTGGYEQYF
>TRBJ1-3|NA|TRBV18|few
TGTGCCAGCTCACTAGACCAACTCTCTGGAAACACCATATATTTT
CASSLDQLSGNTIYF
>TRBJ1-2|TRBD1|TRBV6-5|few
TGTGCCAGCAGTGGGACAGGGGGCGCAGGCTACACCTTC
CASSGTGGAGYTF
>TRBJ1-5|TRBD1|TRBV6-1|NA
TGTGCCAGCAGTCCCCGGACAGGAGGACAGCCCCAGCATTTT
CASSPRTGGQPQHF
>TRBJ2-2|NA|TRBV7-2|NA
TGTGCCAGCAGCTTACAGGGGCCCCAGACCGGGGAGCTGTTTTTT
CASSLQGPQTGELFF
>TRBJ2-1|TRBD1|TRBV7-7|NA
TGTGCTAGCAGCTTGACAGGGTCCAATGAGCAGTTCTTC
CASSLTGSNEQFF
>TRBJ2-7|NA|TRBV7-2|NA
TGTGCCAGCAGCTTATATAGGACAGAATACGAGCAGTACTTC
CASSLYRTEYEQYF
>TRBJ2-1|NA|TRBV9|NA
TGTGCCAGCAGCGTACGATCCGACAGCGAATACAATGAGCAGTTCTTC
CASSVRSDSEYNEQFF
>TRBJ2-2|TRBD1|TRBV14|NA
TGTGCCAGCAGCCGGTTTCAGGGGGCGACCGGGGAGCTGTTTTTT
CASSRFQGATGELFF
>TRBJ2-7|NA|TRBV7-9|few
TGTGCCAGCAGCCCCCCCGAGTCCTACGAGCAGTACTTC
CASSPPESYEQYF